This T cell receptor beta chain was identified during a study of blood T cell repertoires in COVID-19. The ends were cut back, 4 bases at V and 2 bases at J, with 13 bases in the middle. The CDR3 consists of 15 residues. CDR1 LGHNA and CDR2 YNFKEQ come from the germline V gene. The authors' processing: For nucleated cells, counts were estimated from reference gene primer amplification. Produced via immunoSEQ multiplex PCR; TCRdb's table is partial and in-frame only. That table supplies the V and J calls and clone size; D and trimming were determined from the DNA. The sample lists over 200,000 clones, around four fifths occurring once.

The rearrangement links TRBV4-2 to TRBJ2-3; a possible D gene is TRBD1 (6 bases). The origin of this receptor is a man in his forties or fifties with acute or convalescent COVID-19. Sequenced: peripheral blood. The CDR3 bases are TGTGCCAGCAGCCTCCGACAGGAGACCACAGATACGCAGTATTTT. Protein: CASSLRQETTDTQYF.